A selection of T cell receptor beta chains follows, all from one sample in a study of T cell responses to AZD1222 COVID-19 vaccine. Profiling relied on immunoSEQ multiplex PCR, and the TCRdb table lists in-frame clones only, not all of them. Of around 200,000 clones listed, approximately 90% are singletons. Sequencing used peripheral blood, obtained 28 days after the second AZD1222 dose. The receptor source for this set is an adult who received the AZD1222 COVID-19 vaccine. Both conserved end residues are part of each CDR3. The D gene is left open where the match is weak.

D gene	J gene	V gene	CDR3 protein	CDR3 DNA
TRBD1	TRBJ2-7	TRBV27	CASSLRAQGPEQYF	TGTGCCAGCAGTTTGCGCGCACAGGGGCCCGAGCAGTACTTC
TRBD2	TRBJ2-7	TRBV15	CATSRNGIAGAVREQYF	TGTGCCACCAGCAGAAATGGAATAGCGGGAGCAGTAAGAGAGCAGTACTTC
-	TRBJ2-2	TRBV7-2	CASSPRPANTGELFF	TGTGCCAGCAGCCCACGCCCAGCCAACACCGGGGAGCTGTTTTTT
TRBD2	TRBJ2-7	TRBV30	CAYSGGSYEQYF	TGTGCCTACTCGGGGGGGTCCTACGAGCAGTACTTC
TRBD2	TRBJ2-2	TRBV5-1	CASSRREGDPTGELFF	TGCGCCAGCAGCCGGCGGGAGGGGGATCCCACCGGGGAGCTGTTTTTT
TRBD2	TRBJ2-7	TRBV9	CASSPRGEGYLEQYF	TGTGCCAGCAGCCCCCGGGGGGAGGGGTACCTCGAGCAGTACTTC
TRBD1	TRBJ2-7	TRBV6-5	CASSGTATSYEQYF	TGTGCCAGCTCGGGGACAGCTACGTCCTACGAGCAGTACTTC
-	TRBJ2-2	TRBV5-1	CASSREIASANTGELFF	TGCGCCAGCAGCAGGGAGATAGCATCCGCGAACACCGGGGAGCTGTTTTTT
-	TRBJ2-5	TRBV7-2	CASSTGNQETQYF	TGTGCCAGCAGCACCGGGAACCAAGAGACCCAGTACTTC
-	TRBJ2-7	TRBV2	CASRRIIYEQYF	TGTGCCAGCAGACGGATCATCTACGAGCAGTACTTC
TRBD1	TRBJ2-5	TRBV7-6	CASMESRDSKGAGETQYF	TGTGCCAGCATGGAGTCCCGGGACAGTAAGGGAGCAGGGGAGACCCAGTACTTC
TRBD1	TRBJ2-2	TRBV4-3	CASSQDNKGQGALNTGELFF	TGCGCCAGCAGCCAAGATAATAAGGGACAGGGGGCGCTGAACACCGGGGAGCTGTTTTTT